This TCR beta chain was documented in a study of blood T cells in healthy people across ages (dated by TCRdb to between 2014 and 2017). Regarding the complete study: Template switching captured roughly one uniquely barcoded TCR beta cDNA molecule per two T cells in model experiments. For two donors (one aged 18 to 30 and one aged 80 or older), the study analyzed two additional independent replicas of 1 million unique cDNA reads from the same blood draw. The donors were divided into four age groups: young (average around 17 years), middle-aged (approximately 39), aged (approximately 64) and long-lived (around 87). The study measured age-related changes in TCR beta repertoire diversity using deep sequencing normalized with unique cDNA molecular identifiers.

The germline V gene yields SGHVS for CDR1 and FNYEAQ for CDR2. CDR3 length: 14 amino acids, cysteine to phenylalanine. The kept DNA is CDR3 alone, 42 bases in frame from the first base. V is clipped by 5 bases and J by 8 bases, and the sequence between their germline boundaries is 16 bases long. The library was generated by 5' RACE. TCRdb shows the sequencer as Illumina HiSeq 2500. The second PCR ran for roughly 6 to 11 cycles and used a J-beta primer mix along with a sample-barcoded 5' primer. A template-switch 5' adaptor carrying 12 random nucleotides introduced a unique molecular identifier onto each TCR beta cDNA molecule. At least 2.5 million CDR3-containing paired-end reads were obtained from each sample. The Mint cDNA synthesis kit, primed by a TRBC-specific oligonucleotide, was used to synthesize first-strand cDNA from all RNA. Following uracil-DNA glycosylase treatment, a first 18-cycle PCR with universal primers M1SS and BC2_uni_R was performed on all cDNA. On the study's bioinformatics: For normalization, 1 million high-quality reads, each with a distinct molecular identifier, were randomly selected from each sample. Reads with shared molecular identifiers were discarded instead of being binned into consensus sequences. MiTCR, set to a Q25 quality threshold and the strictest error-elimination algorithm, was used for CDR3 identification, clonotype clustering and error correction. A nonparametric unseen species model with Euler transformation was used to estimate lower-bound total TCR beta diversity. TCRdb's own reprocessing of the public reads used fastp at Q25 and MiXCR and kept productive beta chains. Entries that share a CDR3 protein sequence are merged under the most common genes and DNA. Here the V and J calls rest on TCRdb's processing, not on the authors' analysis. Within this sample are approximately 960,000 distinct CDR3 sequences, with about 27% of them counted one time only. The top ten clones comprise 9.5% to 13% of the sample.

Overall study outcomes, separate from this receptor: The long-lived group showed more naive CD4+ T cells, fewer expanded clones and increased TCR diversity than the aged group, suggesting age selection. Because the CMV infection status of the donors was unknown, age-related changes in expanded clonotypes may potentially have been confounded. Observed TCR beta diversity correlated strongly with the percentage of naive T cells measured by flow cytometry. Because profiling used bulk unsorted PBMCs, naive and antigen-experienced compartments could not be compared conclusively. As age increased, observed TCR beta diversity per million T cells dropped in a roughly linear way, and a significant reduction was already evident by age 40. Total diversity estimates from one million sequenced T cells were considered lower bounds and underestimates.

This clonotype was seen at least ten times. Its target antigen remains unknown. Base qualities were left out, and no much larger clone turns up one base away. The donors were roughly 40 Caucasian individuals from Russia, aged roughly 6 to 90 years, who were systemically healthy. Each donor gave roughly 9 milliliters of peripheral blood, drawn into EDTA-treated Vacutainer tubes. PBMCs were isolated by Ficoll-Paque density-gradient centrifugation, with at least 6.5 million obtained per sample. Total RNA was extracted from PBMCs with Trizol reagent, with at least 6 micrograms obtained per sample. For every donor, an aliquot of PBMCs went through flow cytometry to measure the percentages of naive CD45RAhigh/CD27high T cells. The same sample was also used in a study of T cells of mothers and their children. Looking at the second paper: Nine systemically healthy Caucasian individuals served as donors, namely three mothers together with their six children. cDNA synthesis used all of the extracted RNA, with roughly 1.6 ug of RNA in each 15 ul reaction. In the second PCR, the M1S primer added sample barcodes and 2-4 random nucleotides. Each mother yielded over 9 million TCR beta CDR3 reads and each child about 3 million reads. Thymic selection similarly shapes TCR recombination output in related and unrelated pairs, with minor effect from inherited differences. Normalized repertoire overlap was always found to be slightly, but never significantly, higher in related mother-child pairs than in unrelated mother-child pairs. With a sensitivity of about 100 clones per million clonotypes, no persistent microchimeric T cell clones were detected. Deep NGS was used in the study to compare the TCR beta repertoires of mothers and children and to look for features that separate related mother-child pairs from unrelated individuals. On average, the children were approximately 11 +/- 4 years old, while the mothers were roughly 36 +/- 4 years old. After adapter ligation was performed with NEBNext reagents, the libraries were sequenced on an Illumina HiSeq 2000 with 100+100 nt paired-end reads. Mother and child libraries were prepared a month apart and sequenced in separate runs to prevent cross-contamination. For each donor, somewhere between roughly 500,000 and 2,300,000 distinct TCR beta clonotypes were identified. Naive TCR beta clonotypes were estimated from low-frequency clonotypes matched to each donor's FACS-determined naive share, without sorting.

This clonotype was sampled from a woman aged 35 to 49 in good health. The sample was blood. The chain couples TRBV7-6 to TRBJ2-4, with the D gene not confidently named. The sequenced DNA is TGTGCCAGCAGCCAAGACGAGTCCCGGGACATTCAGTACTTC. It encodes CASSQDESRDIQYF.